Sequencing of this TCR beta chain was carried out in a study of human T cells and chemical hapten exposure. Study information: Sensitization applied 2% DPC to 2 cm by 2 cm of upper inner arm skin.

The CDR3 extends over 14 amino acids. V was trimmed by 2 bases and J by 5 bases, leaving 11 bases between them. Described time point: patch test 2, 6 weeks after DPC sensitization. As for treatment: therapeutic diphenylcyclopropenone sensitization with weekly scalp DPC. Blood draws came before every patch-test application. The authors' processing: Sampled TCR counts reached a median of around 94,000 per sample, with values ranging from roughly 20,000 to 700,000. TCRdb itself ran the RACE reads through MiXCR, one entry per CDR3 protein. The authors' filters were not applied to this entry. The table includes some 70,000 distinct CDR3 sequences, about a tenth detected once.

This TCR was sampled from a woman aged 50 to 60 with alopecia areata. Some clones in this sample may be carry-over from other donors' samples. The rearrangement joins TRBV12-3 or TRBV12-4 to TRBJ2-3; D not resolved. The sample consisted of whole blood, taken in connection with sensitization to the hapten diphenylcyclopropenone (DPC). The CDR3 bases are TGTGCCAGCAGTTTAAGCGCAACTCGAGATACGCAGTATTTT. It translates to CASSLSATRDTQYF.